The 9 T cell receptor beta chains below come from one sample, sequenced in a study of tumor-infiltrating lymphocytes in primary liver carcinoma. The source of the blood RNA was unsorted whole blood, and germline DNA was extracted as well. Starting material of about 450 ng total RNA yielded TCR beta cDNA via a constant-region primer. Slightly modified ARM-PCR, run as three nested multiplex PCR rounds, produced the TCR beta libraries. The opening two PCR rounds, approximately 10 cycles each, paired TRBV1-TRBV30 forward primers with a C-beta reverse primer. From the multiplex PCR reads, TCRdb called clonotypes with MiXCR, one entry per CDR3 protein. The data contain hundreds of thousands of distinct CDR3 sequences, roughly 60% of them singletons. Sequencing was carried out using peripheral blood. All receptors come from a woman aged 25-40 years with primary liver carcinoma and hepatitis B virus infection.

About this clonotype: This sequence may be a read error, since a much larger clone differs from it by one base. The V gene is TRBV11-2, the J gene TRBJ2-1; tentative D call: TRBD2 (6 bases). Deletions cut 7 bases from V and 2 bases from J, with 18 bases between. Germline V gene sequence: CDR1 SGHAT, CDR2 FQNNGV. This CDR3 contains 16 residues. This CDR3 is CASNLARGYPYNEQFF. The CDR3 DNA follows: TGTGCCAGCAACCTAGCGAGAGGATACCCCTACAATGAGCAGTTCTTC.

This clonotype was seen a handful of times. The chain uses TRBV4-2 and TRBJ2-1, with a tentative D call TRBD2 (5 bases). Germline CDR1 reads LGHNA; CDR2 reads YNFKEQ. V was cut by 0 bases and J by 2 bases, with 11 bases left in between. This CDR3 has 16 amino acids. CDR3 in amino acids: CASSQEGAVTYNEQFF. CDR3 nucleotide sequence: TGTGCCAGCAGCCAAGAAGGAGCGGTCACCTACAATGAGCAGTTCTTC.

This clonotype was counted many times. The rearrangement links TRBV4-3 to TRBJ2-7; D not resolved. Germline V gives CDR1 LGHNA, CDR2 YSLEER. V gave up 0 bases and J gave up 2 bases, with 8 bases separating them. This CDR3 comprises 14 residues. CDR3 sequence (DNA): TGCGCCAGCAGCCAAGACGCTGGTCCCTACGAGCAGTACTTC. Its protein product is CASSQDAGPYEQYF.

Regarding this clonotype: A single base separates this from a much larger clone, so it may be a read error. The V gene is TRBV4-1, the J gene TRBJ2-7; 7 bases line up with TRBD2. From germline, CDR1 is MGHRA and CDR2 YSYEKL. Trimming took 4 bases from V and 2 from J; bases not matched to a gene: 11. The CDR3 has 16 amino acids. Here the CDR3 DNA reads TGCGCCAGCAGCCTCCTGGGAGGGCAGGGAGCCTACGAGCAGTACTTC. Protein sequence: CASSLLGGQGAYEQYF.

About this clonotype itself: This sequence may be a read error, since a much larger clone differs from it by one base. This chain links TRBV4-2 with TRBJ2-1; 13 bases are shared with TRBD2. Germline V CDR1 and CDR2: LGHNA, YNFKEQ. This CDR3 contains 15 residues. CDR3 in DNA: TGTGCCAGCAGCCGCGGGACTAGCGGGGACAATGATCAGTTCTTC. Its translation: CASSRGTSGDNDQFF.

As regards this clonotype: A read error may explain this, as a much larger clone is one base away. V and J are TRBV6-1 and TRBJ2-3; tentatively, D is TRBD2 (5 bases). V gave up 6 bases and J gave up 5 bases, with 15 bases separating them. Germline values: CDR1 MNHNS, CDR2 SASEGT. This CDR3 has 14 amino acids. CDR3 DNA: TGTGCCAGCAGAATAGAGGGTCCCATAGATACGCAGTATTTT. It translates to CASRIEGPIDTQYF.

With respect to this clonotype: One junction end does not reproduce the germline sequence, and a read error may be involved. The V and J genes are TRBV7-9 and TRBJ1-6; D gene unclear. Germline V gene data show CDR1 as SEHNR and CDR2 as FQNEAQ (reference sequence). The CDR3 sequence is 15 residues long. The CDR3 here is CTSSPPSPYNSPLHF. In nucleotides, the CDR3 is TGTACCAGCAGCCCTCCAAGCCCCTATAATTCACCCCTCCACTTT. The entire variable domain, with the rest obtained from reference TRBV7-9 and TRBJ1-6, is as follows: DTGVSQNPRHKITKRGQNVTFRCDPISEHNRLYWYRQTLGQGPEFLTYFQNEAQLEKSRLLSDRFSAERPKGSFSTLEIQRTEQGDSAMYLCTSSPPSPYNSPLHFGNGTRLTVT.

For the CDR3, the DNA is TGTGCCAGCAGCCCCAGTCCCACCTACGAGCAGTACTTC. It is translated as CASSPSPTYEQYF. The chain has TRBV6-2 or TRBV6-3 and TRBJ2-7; D gene ambiguous. The V end lost 6 bases, the J end lost 2 bases, and 11 bases lay between the germline ends. Germline lookup yields CDR1 MNHEY and CDR2 SVGEGT. CDR3 length equals 13 residues.

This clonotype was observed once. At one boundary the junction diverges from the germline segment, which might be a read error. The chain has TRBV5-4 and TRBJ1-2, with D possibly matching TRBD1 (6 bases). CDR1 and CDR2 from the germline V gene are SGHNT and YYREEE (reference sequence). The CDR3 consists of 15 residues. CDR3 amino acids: CATSLAGGRTYGYTF. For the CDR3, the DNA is TGTGCCACCAGCTTGGCTGGGGGGCGCACCTATGGCTACACCTTC.